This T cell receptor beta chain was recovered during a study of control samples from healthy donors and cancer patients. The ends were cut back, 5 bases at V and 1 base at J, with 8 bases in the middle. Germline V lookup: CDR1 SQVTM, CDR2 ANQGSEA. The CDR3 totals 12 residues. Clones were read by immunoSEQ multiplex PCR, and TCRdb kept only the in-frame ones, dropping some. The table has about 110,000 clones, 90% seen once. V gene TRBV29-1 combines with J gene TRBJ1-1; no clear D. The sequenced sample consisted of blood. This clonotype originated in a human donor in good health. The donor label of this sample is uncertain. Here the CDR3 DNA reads TGCAGCGTTTCGGACGGGAACACTGAAGCTTTCTTT. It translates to CSVSDGNTEAFF.